The clone carrying this T cell receptor beta chain was found a few times. The data originate from a study of identical twins. The CDR3 has 16 amino acids. V lost 1 base to trimming and J lost 0 bases, with 10 bases between them. No donor was unhealthy or non-Caucasian. A universal primer site arose from template switching, and cDNA bore unique molecular identifiers. TCRdb itself ran the 5' RACE reads through MiXCR, one entry per CDR3 protein. The sample holds 250,000 or so distinct CDR3 sequences, about 7% seen once. This same sample was also part of a study on yellow fever vaccine responses in identical twins. From that paper: Reportedly, twins showed a vaccine T cell response that looked partly convergent and partly personalized.

The receptor was isolated from a woman between 18 and 30 years old in good health. Sequencing was carried out using memory (CD45RO+) T cells sorted from blood. J is TRBJ1-5 and V is TRBV12-3 or TRBV12-4; no firm D call. The CDR3 DNA reads TGTGCCAGCAGTTTAGGAGCAGGATATAGCAATCAGCCCCAGCATTTT. It specifies CASSLGAGYSNQPQHF.